Presented here are 29 T cell receptor beta chains from one specimen sequenced in a study of blood T cell repertoires in COVID-19. The table came from immunoSEQ multiplex PCR; TCRdb's copy has only in-frame clones and leaves some out. The repertoire has approximately 310,000 clones, around nine tenths of them found once; the top ten carry 1%. The sequenced sample consisted of peripheral blood. The receptors come from a man aged 45-60 years with active or convalescent COVID-19.

The rearrangement joins TRBV28 to TRBJ1-2, with TRBD1 as a possible D gene (5 bases). This CDR3 comprises 14 residues. Deletions cut 9 bases from V and 0 bases from J, with 14 bases between. Looked up from germline, CDR1 is MDHEN and CDR2 is SYDVKM. CDR3 DNA: TGTGCCAGTCTCCGTGCGGGACCTAACTATGGCTACACCTTC. It encodes CASLRAGPNYGYTF.

This chain joins TRBV10-3 and TRBJ1-5, with D possibly TRBD1 on 6 matching bases. The CDR3 is 14 residues long. In germline, CDR1 is ENHRY, CDR2 SYGVKD. V was pared by 1 base and J by 4 bases, with 8 bases between. This CDR3 is CAISEWGQNQPQHF. CDR3 nucleotides: TGTGCCATCAGTGAGTGGGGGCAGAATCAGCCCCAGCATTTT.

The rearrangement uses TRBV7-8 and TRBJ1-1; 8 bases fit TRBD1. The CDR3 covers 15 residues. The V gene's germline CDR1 is SGHVS and CDR2 FQNEAQ. V gave up 0 bases and J gave up 5 bases; unmatched junction bases: 5. The CDR3 nucleotides read TGTGCCAGCAGCTTAGCGCAGGGGGCCCTAACTGAAGCTTTCTTT. Its protein is CASSLAQGALTEAFF.

This chain connects TRBV24-1 to TRBJ1-1, with a tentative D call TRBD1 (5 bases). CDR1 is KGHDR, CDR2 SFDVKD, per germline. The CDR3 sequence is 18 residues long. Trimming removed 5 bases from V and 1 base from J, with 22 bases in between. The DNA of the CDR3 is TGTGCCACCAGTGGGGGTAAGGGACGGACTATAGAGAACACTGAAGCTTTCTTT. Translating gives CATSGGKGRTIENTEAFF.

V gene TRBV5-4 combines with J gene TRBJ1-6; perhaps TRBD1 as D (5 bases). From germline, CDR1 is SGHNT and CDR2 YYREEE (reference sequence). The CDR3 is made up of 16 amino acids. V dropped 0 bases and J dropped 6 bases, with 13 bases sitting between them. CDR3 nucleotides: TGTGCCAGCAGCTTGGGGGGTCAGGGTGTTAATTCACCCCTCCACTTT. Its protein is CASSLGGQGVNSPLHF.

The chain is built from TRBV19 and TRBJ1-5; the match to TRBD1 covers 11 bases. V gave up 4 bases and J gave up 2 bases; unmatched junction bases: 4. The CDR3 runs to 16 residues. The germline V gene encodes CDR1 LNHDA and CDR2 SQIVND (reference sequence). CDR3 DNA sequence: TGTGCCAGTAGTAGCGGACAGGGGGCTCGCAATCAGCCCCAGCATTTT. Encoded protein: CASSSGQGARNQPQHF.

The chain couples TRBV18 to TRBJ2-3, with 15 bases identical to TRBD2. The V and J ends lost 0 bases and 0 bases, in that order; junction bases with no gene match: 1. Looked up from germline, CDR1 is KGHSH and CDR2 is LQKENI. The CDR3 is 18 residues long. The CDR3 here is CASSPPGLAGGSTDTQYF. The CDR3 nucleotides read TGTGCCAGCTCACCACCGGGACTAGCGGGGGGCAGCACAGATACGCAGTATTTT.

The V and J genes are TRBV28 and TRBJ1-2, with D perhaps matching TRBD1 (5 bases). Germline V gene sequence: CDR1 MDHEN, CDR2 SYDVKM. The CDR3 has 13 amino acids. The CDR3: CVTAQGINYGYTF. The CDR3 DNA reads TGTGTCACAGCCCAGGGCATTAACTATGGCTACACCTTC.

The chain links TRBV6-6 to TRBJ1-1, with a possible D match to TRBD1 (5 bases). Trimming removed 7 bases from V and 4 bases from J, with 19 bases in between. CDR3 length: 15 residues. Germline V gene data show CDR1 as MNHNY and CDR2 as SVGAGI (reference sequence). The chain's CDR3 is CASTLEGRSGTEAFF. As DNA, the CDR3 is TGTGCCAGCACCCTAGAGGGGAGGAGTGGCACTGAAGCTTTCTTT.

As for this clone: Other DNA sequences in this sample translate to the same CDR3. The genes are TRBV20-1 and TRBJ1-4; no reliable D call. Trimming took 5 bases from V and 5 from J, leaving 6 bases between them. CDR3 length equals 11 residues. Germline V gene data show CDR1 as DFQATT and CDR2 as SNEGSKA (reference sequence). CDR3: CSAPLNEKLFF. DNA of the CDR3: TGCAGTGCTCCCCTCAATGAAAAACTGTTTTTT.

The chain carries TRBV5-4 and TRBJ1-2, with D perhaps matching TRBD1 (5 bases). The CDR3 spans 14 residues. V lost 0 bases and J 4 bases, leaving 10 bases between the germline ends. In germline, CDR1 is SGHNT, CDR2 YYREEE (reference sequence). DNA for the CDR3: TGTGCCAGCAGCTTGGGTACCGGGGGCTATGGCTACACCTTC. Its protein product is CASSLGTGGYGYTF.

The CDR3 sequence is CASRRTGPEDEQFF. In DNA, the CDR3 is TGTGCCAGCAGGAGGACAGGCCCGGAGGATGAGCAGTTCTTC. V usage is TRBV6-5 and J usage is TRBJ2-1, with 7 bases identical to TRBD1. The CDR3 length is 14 residues. The V segment lost 6 bases and the J segment 8 bases; nucleotides outside the gene matches: 10. In germline, CDR1 is MNHEY, CDR2 SVGAGI.

The chain combines TRBV6-5 with TRBJ2-5, with 7 bases identical to TRBD1. With 5 bases clipped from V and 5 bases from J, the junction kept 5 bases outside the gene matches. The CDR3 is made up of 13 amino acids. In germline, CDR1 is MNHEY, CDR2 SVGAGI. CDR3 bases: TGTGCCAGCAGTAGCACAGGGGAGGAGACCCAGTACTTC. This translates into CASSSTGEETQYF.

This sequence joins TRBV5-1 and TRBJ2-5; D might be TRBD1 (7 bases). The CDR3 length is 13 residues. CDR1 and CDR2 from the germline V gene are SGHRS and YFSETQ. The V gene lost 4 bases and the J gene lost 5 bases, with 12 bases spanning the gap. CDR3 coding DNA: TGCGCCAGCAGCGTCCCAGGGGGGGAGACCCAGTACTTC. This codes for CASSVPGGETQYF.

Comments on this clone: Other DNA sequences of this sample code for an identical CDR3. The chain uses TRBV7-9 and TRBJ2-2, with D possibly matching TRBD1 (5 bases). In germline, CDR1 is SEHNR, CDR2 FQNEAQ (reference sequence). Trimming removed 5 bases from V and 2 bases from J, with 9 bases in between. The CDR3 sequence is 14 residues long. The CDR3 region is CASSPGQNTGELFF. The CDR3 nucleotides read TGTGCCAGCAGCCCTGGACAAAACACCGGGGAGCTGTTTTTT.

The rearrangement links TRBV2 to TRBJ2-3; TRBD2 matches at 12 bases. Germline V lookup: CDR1 SNHLY, CDR2 FYNNEI. This CDR3 spans 19 amino acids. The ends lost 6 bases at V and 4 bases at J; junction bases unmatched: 17. This CDR3 reads CASSLRALAGGPFPDTQYF. The CDR3 bases are TGTGCCAGCAGCCTAAGGGCTCTAGCGGGGGGGCCGTTCCCAGATACGCAGTATTTT.

Points on this clone: Other DNA sequences in the same sample also yield this CDR3. This sequence joins TRBV12-3 or TRBV12-4 and TRBJ1-1, with TRBD1 matching 10 bases. The CDR3 consists of 13 residues. J gave up 4 bases and V 5 bases, and 1 base lay outside the gene matches. The CDR3 DNA reads TGTGCCAGCAGTCGGACAGGGGGCACTGAAGCTTTCTTT. Protein sequence: CASSRTGGTEAFF.

The chain recombines TRBV7-2 with TRBJ2-5; TRBD1 might be the D (6 bases). Germline assignment: CDR1 SGHTA and CDR2 FQGNSA. V lost 1 base, J lost 5 bases, and 8 bases lay in between. The CDR3 extends over 13 amino acids. The CDR3 loop reads CASSLETGETQYF. DNA of the CDR3: TGTGCCAGCAGCTTAGAAACAGGGGAGACCCAGTACTTC.

The chain joins TRBV11-2 to TRBJ1-2, with unresolved D. In germline, CDR1 is SGHAT, CDR2 FQNNGV. The V end lost 3 bases, the J end lost 2 bases, and 7 bases lay between the germline ends. The CDR3 extends over 13 amino acids. CDR3 in amino acids: CASSFTGNYGYTF. DNA for the CDR3: TGTGCCAGCAGCTTCACGGGGAACTATGGCTACACCTTC.

This clone was observed a few times. This chain connects TRBV12-2 to TRBJ1-6; the D call of TRBD1 is as the table states it, not checked on the DNA. TRBV12-2 is a pseudogene. CDR3 length: 18 amino acids. CDR3 residues: CASRLAPWMGANNSPLHF. In nucleotides, the CDR3 is TGTGCAAGTCGCTTAGCGCCTTGGATGGGGGCAAATAATTCACCCCTCCACTTT.

The J gene is TRBJ1-6, the V gene TRBV30; D may be TRBD1 (6 bases). Germline CDR1 reads GTSNPN; CDR2 reads SVGIG (reference sequence). V was cut by 3 bases and J by 7 bases, with 16 bases left in between. There are 15 residues in the CDR3. The CDR3 is CAWRETGTVNSPLHF. As DNA, the CDR3 is TGTGCCTGGAGGGAGACAGGCACCGTGAATTCACCCCTCCACTTT.

The V call is TRBV24-1, the J call TRBJ2-3, with 9 nucleotides matching TRBD2. The CDR3 totals 16 residues. Germline assignment: CDR1 KGHDR and CDR2 SFDVKD. The trim removed 3 bases at V and 2 bases at J, leaving 5 bases unmatched. In DNA, the CDR3 is TGTGCCACCAGTGATAGCGGGGGGCCCTACACAGATACGCAGTATTTT. Its translation: CATSDSGGPYTDTQYF.

The V and J genes are TRBV28 and TRBJ1-5; maybe TRBD1 (5 bases). This CDR3 has 15 residues. The germline V gene encodes CDR1 MDHEN and CDR2 SYDVKM. V shed 8 bases and J shed 2 bases, with 16 bases lying between them. CDR3 bases: TGTGCCAGCCTACCTGGGGGGGAAGGCAATCAGCCCCAGCATTTT. Translating it yields CASLPGGEGNQPQHF. Complete variable domain (other parts from reference TRBV28 and TRBJ1-5): DVKVTQSSRYLVKRTGEKVFLECVQDMDHENMFWYRQDPGLGLRLIYFSYDVKMKEKGDIPEGYSVSREKKERFSLILESASTNQTSMYLCASLPGGEGNQPQHFGDGTRLSIL.

The chain uses TRBV7-8 and TRBJ2-7; 7 nucleotides agree with TRBD1. V lost 1 base, J lost 6 bases, and 6 bases stayed unmatched. Looked up from germline, CDR1 is SGHVS and CDR2 is FQNEAQ. The CDR3 loop spans 14 amino acids. The CDR3 loop is CASSLGTGSVEQYF. The DNA of the CDR3 is TGTGCCAGCAGCTTAGGGACAGGATCGGTCGAGCAGTACTTC.

The chain has TRBV5-4 and TRBJ1-2, with D possibly matching TRBD1 (5 bases). The V gene's germline CDR1 is SGHNT and CDR2 YYREEE (reference sequence). This CDR3 comprises 12 residues. V was cut by 10 bases and J by 6 bases, with 16 bases left in between. CDR3 amino acids: CAAGGEWNGYTF. In DNA form, the CDR3 reads TGTGCCGCCGGAGGGGAATGGAATGGCTACACCTTC.

This sequence joins TRBV6-5 and TRBJ1-6; 8 bases fit TRBD1. CDR3 size: 13 residues. The V segment lost 6 bases and the J segment 8 bases; nucleotides outside the gene matches: 3. Germline CDR1 is MNHEY and CDR2 is SVGAGI. The CDR3 protein is CASRQGGDSPLHF. The CDR3 DNA reads TGTGCCAGCAGACAGGGGGGCGATTCACCCCTCCACTTT.

The rearrangement links TRBV29-1 to TRBJ2-5; the D is unclear. V was trimmed by 3 bases and J by 4 bases, leaving 9 bases between them. Germline loops: CDR1 SQVTM, CDR2 ANQGSEA. The CDR3 is made up of 12 amino acids. CDR3 sequence (DNA): TGCAGCGTTGAGGAGAATGGAGAGACCCAGTACTTC. Translation: CSVEENGETQYF.

The chain is built from TRBV28 and TRBJ2-1; 11 nucleotides match TRBD2. CDR3 size: 13 residues. Per the germline V gene, CDR1 is MDHEN and CDR2 is SYDVKM. The V segment lost 4 bases and the J segment 8 bases; nucleotides outside the gene matches: 1. CDR3 amino acids: CASSYSGRDEQFF. CDR3 nucleotides: TGTGCCAGCAGTTATAGCGGGAGGGATGAGCAGTTCTTC.

This clone was seen once. This sequence joins TRBV10-3 and TRBJ2-3; D may be TRBD2 (5 bases). The V end lost 2 bases, the J end lost 0 bases, and 12 bases lay between the germline ends. Looked up from germline, CDR1 is ENHRY and CDR2 is SYGVKD. This CDR3 spans 16 amino acids. CDR3 region: CAISERPRESTDTQYF. The CDR3 DNA is TGTGCCATCAGTGAGAGGCCGAGGGAGAGCACAGATACGCAGTATTTT.